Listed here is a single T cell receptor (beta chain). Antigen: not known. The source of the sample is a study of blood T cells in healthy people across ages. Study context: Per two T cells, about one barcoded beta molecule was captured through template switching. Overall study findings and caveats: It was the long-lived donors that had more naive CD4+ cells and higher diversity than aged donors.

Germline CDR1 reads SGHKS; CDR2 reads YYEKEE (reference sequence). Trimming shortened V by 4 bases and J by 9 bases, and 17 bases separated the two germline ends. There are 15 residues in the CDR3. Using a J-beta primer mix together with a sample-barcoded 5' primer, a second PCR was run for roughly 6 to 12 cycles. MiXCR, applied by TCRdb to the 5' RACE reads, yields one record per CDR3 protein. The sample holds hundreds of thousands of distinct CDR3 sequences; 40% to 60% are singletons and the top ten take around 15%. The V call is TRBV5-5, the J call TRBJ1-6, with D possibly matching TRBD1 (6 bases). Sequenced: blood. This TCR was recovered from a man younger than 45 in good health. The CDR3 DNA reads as TGTGCCAGCAGCCTCTCACAGGGCCCGCCTTCACCCCTCCACTTT. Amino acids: CASSLSQGPPSPLHF.